This T cell receptor beta chain was profiled in a study of T cell changes during pregnancy in multiple sclerosis. Profiled with immunoSEQ multiplex PCR; TCRdb holds only in-frame clones, not every one. The sample consists of tens of thousands of clones, roughly nine tenths of them appearing once. This clone turned up a few times. This clonotype originated in a female donor in good health, enrolled as a control in a pregnancy study. This material consisted of peripheral blood, taken in the third trimester of pregnancy.

CDR3 DNA sequence: TGTGCCAGCTCACCACGGGCCGATGGCTACACCTTC. This gives the protein CASSPRADGYTF. The chain has TRBV18 and TRBJ1-2; the D is unclear. Germline V gives CDR1 KGHSH, CDR2 LQKENI. The V end was cut by 1 base, the J end by 6 bases, with 6 bases between. This CDR3 has 12 amino acids.